The 22 T cell receptor beta chains presented below share a single source sample, sequenced in a study of T cell repertoires in cytomegalovirus infection (dated by TCRdb to about 2019). Sequencing relied on an Illumina HiSeq 1500. TCRdb applied fastp at Q25 and MiXCR to the public reads, then kept only in-frame beta chains. Every distinct CDR3 protein forms one entry, paired with its most common genes and DNA. For this sample the table gives hundreds of thousands of distinct CDR3 sequences, of which about 31% were detected only once. The biggest ten clones account for around an eighth of the sample. No antigens are known for them. The treatment or condition label on this specimen signifies: in vitro stimulation with specific CMV peptide epitopes to enrich CMV-specific T cells. Source: cultured CD8+ T cells from PBMCs, taken from culture after CMV antigen stimulation. The receptors here all came from a human donor in good health (CMV status not recorded). Some clones in this sample may be carry-over from other donors' samples.

This chain joins TRBV7-9 and TRBJ2-3; no firm D call. This CDR3 is 15 amino acids long. Germline V gene lookup returns CDR1 SEHNR and CDR2 FQNEAQ (reference sequence). V lost 4 bases and J 7 bases, leaving 18 bases between the germline ends. Here the CDR3 reads CASSSSGVRLNTQYF. CDR3 DNA: TGTGCCAGCAGCTCGAGTGGGGTCCGCTTGAATACGCAGTATTTT.

At least ten counts were recorded for this clonotype. The rearrangement uses TRBV7-6 and TRBJ2-3, with a weak D call TRBD2 (5 bases). CDR3 size: 14 residues. The ends were cut back, 5 bases at V and 4 bases at J, with 13 bases in the middle. CDR1 and CDR2 from the germline V gene are SGHVS and FNYEAQ. CDR3 protein: CASSPGNFPDTQYF. The CDR3 nucleotides are TGTGCCAGCAGCCCCGGGAATTTTCCAGATACGCAGTATTTT.

This clonotype came up many times. This chain connects TRBV12-3 or TRBV12-4 to TRBJ1-2; 7 positions match TRBD1. Losses at the gene ends were 5 bases for V and 8 bases for J; bases not matched to a gene: 8. The CDR3 length is 13 residues. The CDR3 is CASSPGGIRGYTF. The CDR3 DNA is TGTGCCAGCAGTCCAGGGGGAATAAGGGGCTACACCTTC.

The chain couples TRBV7-8 to TRBJ2-3; TRBD1 or TRBD2 may be the D gene (5 bases each). CDR1 SGHVS and CDR2 FQNEAQ come from the germline V gene. The CDR3 has 15 amino acids. The ends were cut back, 8 bases at V and 4 bases at J, with 19 bases in the middle. The CDR3 DNA reads as TGTGCCAGCCCGCCGGGGCCTTGGGCAGCAGATACGCAGTATTTT. Amino acids: CASPPGPWAADTQYF.

This clonotype appeared a few times. The rearrangement uses TRBV3-1 and TRBJ1-5; D call uncertain. V lost 4 bases and J 2 bases, leaving 9 bases between the germline ends. The CDR3 consists of 14 residues. Germline values: CDR1 LGHDT, CDR2 YNNKEL (reference sequence). In DNA form, the CDR3 reads TGTGCCAGCAGCCCCCGGATTGGCAATCAGCCCCAGCATTTT. Translating it yields CASSPRIGNQPQHF.

This clonotype was seen a few times. The CDR3 here is CASSSVLFTEAFF. CDR3 in DNA: TGTGCCAGCAGCTCGGTCCTCTTCACTGAAGCTTTCTTT. The rearrangement joins TRBV7-3 to TRBJ1-1; unclear D gene. Germline CDR1 SGHTA, CDR2 FQGTGA. The CDR3 has 13 amino acids. V lost 4 bases and J 4 bases, leaving 10 bases between the germline ends.

A remark on this clonotype: The junction and the germline gene differ at one end; a read error may be behind it. The chain links TRBV7-6 to TRBJ2-5; no clear D. The CDR3 sequence is 15 residues long. Germline loops: CDR1 SGHVS, CDR2 FNYEAQ. This CDR3 is CVSSSPESPGQTQYF. CDR3 in DNA: TGTGTCAGCAGCTCCCCAGAGAGTCCGGGCCAGACCCAGTACTTC. Full variable domain (missing parts from reference TRBV7-6 and TRBJ2-5): GAGVSQSPRYKVTKRGQDVALRCDPISGHVSLYWYRQALGQGPEFLTYFNYEAQQDKSGLPNDRFSAERPEGSISTLTIQRTEQRDSAMYRCVSSSPESPGQTQYFGPGTRLLVL.

About this clonotype itself: The CDR3 carries no conserved terminal phenylalanine or tryptophan, so it likely arises from a read error. V usage is TRBV12-3 or TRBV12-4 and J usage is TRBJ1-3, with D possibly matching TRBD1 (5 bases). The CDR3 has 16 amino acids. V dropped 5 bases and J dropped 1 base, with 15 bases sitting between them. The CDR3 protein is CASSPSGGGSGNTIYL. The DNA of the CDR3 is TGTGCCAGCAGTCCTTCTGGGGGAGGTTCTGGAAACACCATATATCTT.

The gene calls are TRBV9 and TRBJ2-1, with 8 bases identical to TRBD1. This CDR3 is built from 17 residues. V gave up 3 bases and J gave up 0 bases; unmatched junction bases: 8. Germline lookup yields CDR1 SGDLS and CDR2 YYNGEE. CDR3 DNA sequence: TGTGCCAGCAGCGCCGGGGGACAGGAGATCTCCTACAATGAGCAGTTCTTC. This gives the protein CASSAGGQEISYNEQFF.

The chain uses TRBV10-3 and TRBJ2-5, with no clear D. The length of the CDR3 is 13 residues. Looked up from germline, CDR1 is ENHRY and CDR2 is SYGVKD. Trimming left V 8 bases short and J 2 bases short, with 12 bases between. The CDR3 DNA reads TGTGCCATCGCGACAAGTTTTCAAGAGACCCAGTACTTC. Translated, it gives CAIATSFQETQYF.

In this sample, this clonotype turned up a few times. The chain carries TRBV2 and TRBJ2-1; a possible D gene is TRBD2 (5 bases). This CDR3 is built from 16 residues. CDR1 SNHLY and CDR2 FYNNEI come from the germline V gene. V gave up 10 bases and J gave up 3 bases, with 22 bases separating them. CDR3 region: CATMDVSKRYYNEQFF. CDR3 in DNA: TGTGCCACAATGGACGTGTCGAAGCGGTACTACAATGAGCAGTTCTTC.

The chain recombines TRBV2 with TRBJ2-3; 8 nucleotides agree with TRBD1. J lost 2 bases, V lost 9 bases, and 4 bases had no gene match. The CDR3 length is 13 residues. Per germline, CDR1 SNHLY and CDR2 FYNNEI. CDR3: CARTGVPTDTQYF. For the CDR3, the DNA is TGTGCCAGGACAGGGGTCCCCACAGATACGCAGTATTTT.

The chain links TRBV5-5 to TRBJ2-7; D not certain. V lost 4 bases, J lost 4 bases, and 15 bases lay in between. This CDR3 comprises 14 residues. CDR1 SGHKS and CDR2 YYEKEE come from the germline V gene (reference sequence). The CDR3 here is CASSVESTTYEQYF. CDR3 nucleotides: TGTGCCAGCAGCGTTGAATCGACAACGTACGAGCAGTACTTC.

This chain joins TRBV11-2 and TRBJ1-1; TRBD1 matches 7 bases. CDR1 is SGHAT, CDR2 FQNNGV, per germline. J lost 7 bases, V lost 3 bases, and 14 bases had no gene match. The CDR3 totals 16 residues. This CDR3 reads CASSLWGQNLDLEAFF. Here the CDR3 DNA reads TGTGCCAGCAGCTTGTGGGGACAGAACCTAGACCTTGAAGCTTTCTTT. Full variable domain (rest looked up from reference TRBV11-2 and TRBJ1-1): EAGVAQSPRYKIIEKRQSVAFWCNPISGHATLYWYQQILGQGPKLLIQFQNNGVVDDSQLPKDRFSAERLKGVDSTLKIQPAKLEDSAVYLCASSLWGQNLDLEAFFGQGTRLTVV.

This chain uses TRBV12-5 with TRBJ2-7, with D perhaps given as TRBD1 or TRBD2 (5 bases each). Germline V gives CDR1 LGHNT, CDR2 FRNRAP. This CDR3 is 13 amino acids long. CDR3 protein: CGSAGTGPYEQYF. As DNA, the CDR3 is TGTGGGTCGGCCGGGACCGGACCGTACGAGCAGTACTTC.

This clonotype has a count of ten or more. The rearrangement links TRBV7-2 to TRBJ1-2; TRBD1 matches 7 bases. The CDR3 is 15 residues long. V trimming: 1 base; J trimming: 4 bases; junction bases outside the gene matches: 6. The germline V gene has CDR1 SGHTA and CDR2 FQGNSA. The CDR3 DNA follows: TGTGCCAGCAGCTTAGGTGTACAGGGGACCTATGGCTACACCTTC. It codes for CASSLGVQGTYGYTF.

V and J are TRBV20-1 and TRBJ2-7; 9 bases map to TRBD1. Trimming cost V 6 bases and J 4 bases; bases outside gene matches: 10. CDR3 length equals 14 residues. Germline CDR1 and CDR2: DFQATT and SNEGSKA (reference sequence). The CDR3 sequence: CSAREGDRAYEQYF. The CDR3 region has the DNA TGCAGTGCCCGTGAAGGGGACAGGGCTTACGAGCAGTACTTC.

This rearrangement joins TRBV27 to TRBJ2-3; D unclear. The CDR3 totals 15 residues. Trimming cost V 3 bases and J 8 bases, with 18 bases left between them. Germline V gives CDR1 MNHEY, CDR2 SMNVEV (reference sequence). CDR3: CASSLLRTINRTQYF. In DNA form, the CDR3 reads TGTGCCAGCAGTTTGTTGAGAACCATAAACCGTACGCAGTATTTT.

This clonotype appeared once. The V and J genes are TRBV15 and TRBJ1-1; TRBD1 agrees at 8 bases. With 3 bases clipped from V and 8 bases from J, the junction kept 2 bases outside the gene matches. The germline CDR1 and CDR2 sequences are LNHNV and YYDKDF (reference sequence). CDR3 length: 12 residues. CDR3 protein: CATSSWDREAFF. The CDR3 bases are TGTGCCACCAGCAGTTGGGACAGGGAAGCTTTCTTT.

This clonotype was observed a few times. This chain links TRBV29-1 with TRBJ2-1; D is unresolved. CDR3 length equals 13 residues. CDR1 is SQVTM, CDR2 ANQGSEA, per germline. V was trimmed by 2 bases and J by 6 bases, leaving 11 bases between them. The CDR3 here is CSVELPLGNEQFF. CDR3 DNA sequence: TGCAGCGTTGAACTCCCCCTGGGCAATGAGCAGTTCTTC.

This clonotype was counted between two and nine times. DNA of the CDR3: TGTGCCAGCAGGGGCGGGACAGGGGATAACTATGGCTACACCTTC. Translated: CASRGGTGDNYGYTF. The chain recombines TRBV7-8 with TRBJ1-2, with TRBD1 matching over 10 bases. With V trimmed by 6 bases and J by 1 base, 5 bases remained unmatched. Germline CDR1 reads SGHVS; CDR2 reads FQNEAQ. The CDR3 runs 15 residues.

This clonotype was recorded many times. V usage is TRBV7-9 and J usage is TRBJ1-1, with D perhaps matching TRBD1 (5 bases). From germline, CDR1 is SEHNR and CDR2 FQNEAQ (reference sequence). V lost 1 base to trimming and J lost 0 bases, with 12 bases between them. The CDR3 extends over 16 amino acids. In DNA, the CDR3 is TGTGCCAGCAGCTTAGGGAGACAGATCATGAACACTGAAGCTTTCTTT. Encoded protein: CASSLGRQIMNTEAFF.